Described below is a single T cell receptor beta chain sequence and its context. This record comes from a study of cytomegalovirus exposure and HLA in healthy donors. The CDR3 extends over 14 amino acids. CDR1 is SEHNR and CDR2 is FQNEAQ in the germline V gene (reference sequence). Trimming left V 5 bases short and J 2 bases short, with 13 bases between. Researchers ran the PCR with 60 Vbeta and 13 Jbeta primers. The table came from immunoSEQ multiplex PCR; TCRdb's copy has only in-frame clones and leaves some out. This sample contains about 96,000 clones. Input material: PBMCs. The V gene is TRBV7-9, the J gene TRBJ2-7, with TRBD1 as a possible D gene (6 bases). This TCR was recovered from a woman aged 25 to 39 in good health and CMV-seronegative. The CDR3: CASSHRQDTYEQYF. CDR3 sequence (DNA): TGTGCCAGCAGCCACAGACAGGATACCTACGAGCAGTACTTC.